This T cell receptor beta chain was captured in a study of Tregs in tolerant kidney transplant recipients. Background on the study: The nonmyeloablative bone marrow transplants came from related graft donors, with transient mixed chimerism.

Using immunoSEQ multiplex PCR, the repertoire was profiled, and TCRdb retains in-frame clones only, with some absent. The sample records 62,000 or so clones, approximately 98% being singletons. Study findings and constraints: Biological reproducibility was not directly addressed in this study.

Note on this clone: Its cognate antigen is unknown.

The receptor's source is a human donor who received a combined kidney and bone marrow transplant. The specimen comprised Tregs from blood, sampled before the transplant.

Here the CDR3 reads CASGGERRSLETQYF. The CDR3, as DNA: TGTGCCAGCGGGGGGGAGCGGCGGTCCCTAGAGACCCAGTACTTC. The J gene is TRBJ2-5, the V gene TRBV25-1, with 7 bases that match TRBD2. Looked up from germline, CDR1 is MGHDK and CDR2 is SYGVNS. V lost 8 bases and J lost 4; bases outside the gene matches: 13. The CDR3 consists of 15 residues. Full variable domain (missing parts from reference TRBV25-1 and TRBJ2-5): EADIYQTPRYLVIGTGKKITLECSQTMGHDKMYWYQQDPGMELHLIHYSYGVNSTEKGDLSSESTVSRIRTEHFPLTLESARPSHTSQYLCASGGERRSLETQYFGPGTRLLVL.